Below are 28 T cell receptor beta chains sequenced from a single sample in a study of T cells in Graves' hyperthyroidism and ophthalmopathy. Using RNA transcripts as the source, TCR beta CDR3 regions were amplified. A set of HTBI primers served as the primers for a first-round RT-PCR of the TCR CDR3. TCRdb recomputed calls from the multiplex PCR reads with MiXCR, one row per CDR3 protein. In the table there are roughly 300,000 distinct CDR3 sequences, under 30% of which are singletons. The sequencing input was blood. Receptors originate from a man aged 35-49 years with Graves' hyperthyroidism that later progressed to Graves' ophthalmopathy.

This clonotype was found many times. This chain connects TRBV12-3 or TRBV12-4 to TRBJ2-7; the D call may be TRBD1 or TRBD2 (5 bases each). The length of the CDR3 is 12 residues. The V and J ends lost 5 bases and 6 bases respectively, with 11 bases between them. Written as DNA, the CDR3 is TGTGCCAGCAGTCTGGGGGAATCCGAGCAGTACTTC. Residues: CASSLGESEQYF.

This chain connects TRBV6-2 or TRBV6-3 to TRBJ2-7; 9 positions agree with TRBD2. The CDR3 has 15 residues. Germline V lookup: CDR1 MNHEY, CDR2 SVGEGT. V shed 8 bases and J 3 bases; nucleotides not matched to a gene: 11. The CDR3 reads CASSRGLAGNYEQYF. Here the CDR3 DNA reads TGTGCCAGCTCCCGGGGGCTAGCGGGGAACTACGAGCAGTACTTC.

The chain uses TRBV6-1 and TRBJ2-5; possibly TRBD1 for D (5 bases). CDR1 and CDR2 (germline): MNHNS, SASEGT. V was clipped by 1 base and J by 1 base, with 10 bases between them. This CDR3 comprises 15 residues. The CDR3: CASSEGGAFQETQYF. The CDR3 region has the DNA TGTGCCAGCAGTGAAGGTGGGGCTTTCCAAGAGACCCAGTACTTC.

The sample holds many counts of this clonotype. The rearrangement uses TRBV19 and TRBJ1-1; D is possibly TRBD1 (6 bases). CDR3 length: 14 amino acids. V lost 4 bases and J lost 8, with 17 bases in between. Germline assignment: CDR1 LNHDA and CDR2 SQIVND (reference sequence). The CDR3 sequence: CASSTAGTSIEAFF. CDR3 coding DNA: TGTGCCAGTAGTACCGCCGGGACAAGCATCGAAGCTTTCTTT. The full variable domain, rest sourced from reference TRBV19 and TRBJ1-1, is DGGITQSPKYLFRKEGQNVTLSCEQNLNHDAMYWYRQDPGQGLRLIYYSQIVNDFQKGDIAEGYSVSREKKESFPLTVTSAQKNPTAFYLCASSTAGTSIEAFFGQGTRLTVV.

This clonotype was picked up many times. The chain carries TRBV6-5 and TRBJ1-1, with unresolved D. The CDR3 loop spans 12 amino acids. The V gene lost 5 bases and the J gene lost 1 base, with 5 bases spanning the gap. The germline V gene encodes CDR1 MNHEY and CDR2 SVGAGI. The CDR3 DNA sequence: TGTGCCAGCAGTACGCCGAACACTGAAGCTTTCTTT. It yields the protein CASSTPNTEAFF.

The chain combines TRBV6-1 with TRBJ1-2, with 8 nucleotides matching TRBD1. CDR3 length: 14 residues. CDR1 is MNHNS, CDR2 SASEGT, per germline. The trim removed 6 bases at V and 5 bases at J, leaving 8 bases unmatched. The CDR3 protein is CASSPGQGVYGYTF. CDR3 nucleotide sequence: TGTGCCAGCAGCCCAGGACAGGGAGTATATGGCTACACCTTC.

This clonotype was counted ten times or more. This chain joins TRBV4-1 and TRBJ1-2; unclear D gene. This CDR3 has 14 amino acids. CDR1 and CDR2 (germline): MGHRA, YSYEKL. V was shortened by 0 bases and J by 0 bases, with 5 bases between the two germline ends. CDR3 sequence reads: CASSQDRANYGYTF. The CDR3 coding sequence is TGCGCCAGCAGCCAAGACAGAGCTAACTATGGCTACACCTTC.

The rearrangement uses TRBV15 and TRBJ1-1; D is undetermined. V was clipped by 5 bases and J by 7 bases, with 11 bases between them. Germline-derived CDR1 and CDR2 are LNHNV and YYDKDF (reference sequence). This CDR3 has 12 residues. CDR3 coding DNA: TGTGCCACCAGCCGCACCGATGGTGAAGCTTTCTTT. This sequence encodes CATSRTDGEAFF.

J is TRBJ1-6 and V is TRBV6-5; D unresolved. The CDR3 is 17 amino acids. CDR1 is MNHEY, CDR2 SVGAGI, per germline. V was shortened by 2 bases and J by 4 bases, with 15 bases between the two germline ends. CDR3 sequence reads: CASSYEGRGGYNSPLHF. The CDR3, as DNA: TGTGCCAGCAGTTACGAAGGACGGGGAGGATATAATTCACCCCTCCACTTT.

This clonotype was counted many times. V usage is TRBV13 and J usage is TRBJ1-1; 9 bases line up with TRBD1. J lost 4 bases, V lost 5 bases, and 14 bases had no gene match. Germline V gene data show CDR1 as PRHDT and CDR2 as FYEKMQ (reference sequence). The CDR3 loop spans 17 amino acids. The CDR3 DNA follows: TGTGCCAGCAGCCTTGTTTACAGGGGGCGGTCCGTCACTGAAGCTTTCTTT. This encodes CASSLVYRGRSVTEAFF.

This chain uses TRBV28 with TRBJ1-1; TRBD1 might be the D (6 bases). V lost 5 bases and J 3 bases, leaving 16 bases between the germline ends. Germline V gene lookup returns CDR1 MDHEN and CDR2 SYDVKM. The CDR3 loop spans 15 amino acids. Here the CDR3 reads CASSPLGGRDTEAFF. The DNA for the CDR3 is TGTGCCAGCAGTCCCCTAGGGGGGAGGGACACTGAAGCTTTCTTT.

This clonotype was found many times. The V and J genes are TRBV25-1 and TRBJ1-5; D is unresolved. Germline values: CDR1 MGHDK, CDR2 SYGVNS. CDR3 length: 14 residues. The ends were cut back, 3 bases at V and 0 bases at J, with 6 bases in the middle. The CDR3 DNA follows: TGTGCCAGCAGTGACCGATATAGCAATCAGCCCCAGCATTTT. Translated: CASSDRYSNQPQHF.

The chain couples TRBV6-2 or TRBV6-3 to TRBJ2-7; 13 bases are a match to TRBD2. The CDR3 loop spans 16 amino acids. From germline, CDR1 is MNHEY and CDR2 SVGEGT. V was pared by 4 bases and J by 4 bases, with 7 bases of the junction left unmatched. CDR3 amino acids: CASSFRTSGSLYEQYF. DNA of the CDR3: TGTGCCAGCAGTTTCCGGACTAGCGGGAGTCTTTACGAGCAGTACTTC.

This rearrangement joins TRBV19 to TRBJ1-5; D remains unclear. This CDR3 spans 15 amino acids. V lost 1 base and J 3 bases, leaving 10 bases between the germline ends. Germline CDR1 LNHDA, CDR2 SQIVND (reference sequence). The CDR3 nucleotides read TGTGCCAGTAGTATAGTACACCTAGACAATCAGCCCCAGCATTTT. It is translated as CASSIVHLDNQPQHF.

This clonotype has at least ten counts. The V call is TRBV11-2, the J call TRBJ2-5; 9 nucleotides match TRBD2. The germline V gene has CDR1 SGHAT and CDR2 FQNNGV. This CDR3 region has 16 residues. Germline trimming cut 1 base from V and 2 bases from J; bases unmatched to any gene: 5. The CDR3 DNA sequence: TGTGCCAGCAGCTTAGCACCCGCGGGAGGGCAAGAGACCCAGTACTTC. Translated: CASSLAPAGGQETQYF.

There are many counts of this clonotype. The chain recombines TRBV27 with TRBJ2-2, with D possibly matching TRBD1 (6 bases). CDR3 length equals 17 residues. Between the trimmed V and J ends, which lost 3 bases and 5 bases, there was a span of 19 bases. Per the germline V gene, CDR1 is MNHEY and CDR2 is SMNVEV (reference sequence). The CDR3 reads CASSFTTGSKGTGELFF. CDR3 nucleotides: TGTGCCAGCAGTTTTACTACAGGGAGCAAGGGGACCGGGGAGCTGTTTTTT.

This clonotype showed up many times. The chain links TRBV6-1 to TRBJ1-2, with 7 bases identical to TRBD1. Trimming took 2 bases from V and 6 from J; bases not matched to a gene: 3. Germline CDR1 is MNHNS and CDR2 is SASEGT. The CDR3 is 13 amino acids. The CDR3: CASSEHRGDGYTF. The CDR3 coding sequence is TGTGCCAGCAGTGAACACAGGGGAGATGGCTACACCTTC.

This clonotype occurred many times. This chain connects TRBV7-9 to TRBJ2-5, with no clear D. CDR3 length equals 12 residues. Per germline, CDR1 SEHNR and CDR2 FQNEAQ (reference sequence). Deletions cut 7 bases from V and 1 base from J, with 7 bases between. The CDR3: CASTESQETQYF. As DNA, the CDR3 is TGTGCCAGCACGGAGTCCCAAGAGACCCAGTACTTC.

This clonotype appeared many times. The rearrangement uses TRBV6-1 and TRBJ2-2, with TRBD2 as a possible D gene (6 bases). Trimming pared 2 bases from V and 5 bases from J, leaving 18 bases between. This CDR3 comprises 17 residues. The germline gives CDR1 MNHNS, CDR2 SASEGT. The DNA of the CDR3 is TGTGCCAGCAGTGAAATTTGGGGGGAGCCACCGACCGGGGAGCTGTTTTTT. This gives the protein CASSEIWGEPPTGELFF.

This clonotype showed up many times. V gene TRBV11-3 combines with J gene TRBJ2-2, with D unresolved. The germline V gene encodes CDR1 SGHNT and CDR2 YENEEA. The CDR3 loop spans 13 amino acids. V lost 2 bases and J lost 11, with 12 bases in between. CDR3 sequence: CASSLLNSVELFF. As DNA, the CDR3 is TGTGCCAGCAGCTTATTGAATTCCGTTGAGCTGTTTTTT.

This sequence joins TRBV6-2 or TRBV6-3 and TRBJ2-7; TRBD1 matches at 7 bases. Germline V gene sequence: CDR1 MNHEY, CDR2 SVGEGT. This CDR3 is built from 14 residues. Trimming took 8 bases from V and 3 from J; bases not matched to a gene: 10. The CDR3 spells CASQRAGTVYEQYF. The CDR3 coding sequence is TGTGCCAGCCAAAGGGCAGGGACAGTCTACGAGCAGTACTTC.

The chain couples TRBV19 to TRBJ1-1; 8 positions match TRBD1. V lost 10 bases to trimming and J lost 3 bases; unmatched junction nucleotides: 7. Germline lookup yields CDR1 LNHDA and CDR2 SQIVND (reference sequence). The CDR3 has 13 amino acids. The CDR3 bases are TGTGCCACTCTCGCCAGGGGGCACACTGAAGCTTTCTTT. This sequence encodes CATLARGHTEAFF.

The chain uses TRBV12-3 or TRBV12-4 and TRBJ1-1; D is perhaps TRBD1 (6 bases). The V end was cut by 4 bases, the J end by 8 bases, with 17 bases between. The CDR3 is made up of 14 amino acids. The CDR3: CASSYSGGIDEAFF. CDR3 sequence (DNA): TGTGCCAGCAGTTACTCTGGGGGCATCGACGAAGCTTTCTTT.

The rearrangement joins TRBV5-1 to TRBJ2-7; 10 nucleotides match TRBD2. The CDR3 totals 14 residues. The germline CDR1 and CDR2 sequences are SGHRS and YFSETQ. The J segment lost 3 bases and the V segment lost 6 bases, leaving 6 bases of the junction unmatched. CDR3 in DNA: TGCGCCAGCACCCAACTAGCGGGACACTACGAGCAGTACTTC. Residues: CASTQLAGHYEQYF.

Ten or more counts support this clonotype. The chain carries TRBV7-9 and TRBJ1-2; 10 bases are shared with TRBD1. CDR1 and CDR2 (germline): SEHNR, FQNEAQ (reference sequence). The trim removed 5 bases at V and 4 bases at J, leaving 7 bases unmatched. This CDR3 has 15 residues. In nucleotides, the CDR3 is TGTGCCAGCAGCACCAGACAGGGGGCCGGCTATGGCTACACCTTC. It yields the protein CASSTRQGAGYGYTF.

This clonotype was detected only a few times. This rearrangement joins TRBV7-2 to TRBJ2-5; D gene uncertain. In germline, CDR1 is SGHTA, CDR2 FQGNSA. The germline V and J ends were trimmed by 0 bases and 5 bases, with 10 bases remaining between them. The CDR3 contains 14 residues. The chain's CDR3 is CASSLASRTETQYF. In DNA form, the CDR3 reads TGTGCCAGCAGCTTAGCGAGCAGGACGGAGACCCAGTACTTC. The full variable domain, rest sourced from reference TRBV7-2 and TRBJ2-5, is GAGVSQSPSNKVTEKGKDVELRCDPISGHTALYWYRQSLGQGLEFLIYFQGNSAPDKSGLPSDRFSAERTGGSVSTLTIQRTQQEDSAVYLCASSLASRTETQYFGPGTRLLVL.

This clonotype was found many times. V usage is TRBV20-1 and J usage is TRBJ2-7; possibly TRBD2 for D (5 bases). The V and J ends lost 2 bases and 0 bases respectively, with 14 bases between them. The germline V gene encodes CDR1 DFQATT and CDR2 SNEGSKA (reference sequence). The length of the CDR3 is 15 residues. CDR3 in DNA: TGCAGTGCTAGACCACGACGGGATCTCTCCTACGAGCAGTACTTC. Translated, it gives CSARPRRDLSYEQYF.

This clonotype was observed a single time. The gene calls are TRBV6-2 or TRBV6-3 and TRBJ1-3, with D uncertain. V was trimmed by 5 bases and J by 0 bases, leaving 11 bases between them. CDR1 and CDR2 (germline): MNHEY, SVGEGT. There are 15 residues in the CDR3. The CDR3: CASSDDGASGNTIYF. CDR3 DNA: TGTGCCAGCAGTGACGACGGAGCCTCTGGAAACACCATATATTTT.